A single sample is the source of the 4 T cell receptor beta chains below, sequenced in a study of blood T cell repertoires in COVID-19. Assay: immunoSEQ multiplex PCR; the TCRdb copy retains only in-frame clones and omits some. Here the sample spans 65,000 to 85,000 clones, 90% being singletons. The sample was peripheral blood. The origin of the receptors is a human donor in a cohort sampled during active COVID-19.

The chain carries TRBV3-1 (or the pseudogene TRBV3-2) and TRBJ1-3; TRBD1 is a possible D gene (5 bases). Per germline, CDR1 LGHDT and CDR2 YNNKEL (reference sequence). CDR3 length: 16 residues. Trimming took 2 bases from V and 0 from J, leaving 11 bases between them. CDR3 bases: TGTGCCAGCAGCCAATGGACATCGAGCTCTGGAAACACCATATATTTT. It is translated as CASSQWTSSSGNTIYF.

This clone turned up a few times. Other DNA sequences in the same sample also yield this CDR3. The chain recombines TRBV27 with TRBJ1-1, with 7 bases fitting TRBD1. CDR1 and CDR2 from the germline V gene are MNHEY and SMNVEV (reference sequence). The CDR3 totals 14 residues. V was clipped by 7 bases and J by 1 base; unmatched bases: 6. CDR3 protein: CASNRQGPNTEAFF. CDR3 bases: TGTGCCAGCAACCGACAGGGACCGAACACTGAAGCTTTCTTT.

The rearrangement joins TRBV10-2 to TRBJ1-5; 8 bases fit TRBD1. Trimming at V came to 4 bases and at J to 6 bases, leaving 5 bases not matched to a gene. Germline V CDR1 and CDR2: WSHSY, SAAADI. The CDR3 has 14 residues. CDR3 in DNA: TGCGCCAGCAGTGTACAGGGGGGCGGTCAGCCCCAGCATTTT. This encodes CASSVQGGGQPQHF.

The chain recombines TRBV5-8 with TRBJ2-1, with 9 nucleotides matching TRBD2. V shed 4 bases and J 7 bases; nucleotides not matched to a gene: 12. Germline-derived CDR1 and CDR2 are SGHTS and YDEGEE. The CDR3 consists of 16 residues. The CDR3 region has the DNA TGTGCCAGCAGCCCCAGCGGGGGACTAGCCCGAAATGAGCAGTTCTTC. Translating it yields CASSPSGGLARNEQFF. The full variable domain, completed using reference TRBV5-8 and TRBJ2-1, is EAGVTQSPTHLIKTRGQQATLRCSPISGHTSVYWYQQALGLGLQFLLWYDEGEERNRGNFPPRFSGRQFPNYSSELNVNALELEDSALYLCASSPSGGLARNEQFFGPGTRLTVL.